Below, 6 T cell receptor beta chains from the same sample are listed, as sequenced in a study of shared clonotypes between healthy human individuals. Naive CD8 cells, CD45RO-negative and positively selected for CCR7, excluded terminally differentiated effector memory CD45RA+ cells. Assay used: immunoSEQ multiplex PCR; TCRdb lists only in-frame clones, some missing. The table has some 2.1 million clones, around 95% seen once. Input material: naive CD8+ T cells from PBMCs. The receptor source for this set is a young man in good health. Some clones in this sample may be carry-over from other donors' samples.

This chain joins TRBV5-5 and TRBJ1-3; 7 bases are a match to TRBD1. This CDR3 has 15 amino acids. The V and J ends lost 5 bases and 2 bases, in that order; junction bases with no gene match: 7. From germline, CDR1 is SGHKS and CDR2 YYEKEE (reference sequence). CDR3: CASRPYRGAGNTIYF. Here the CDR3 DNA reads TGTGCCAGCAGACCATACAGGGGAGCTGGAAACACCATATATTTT.

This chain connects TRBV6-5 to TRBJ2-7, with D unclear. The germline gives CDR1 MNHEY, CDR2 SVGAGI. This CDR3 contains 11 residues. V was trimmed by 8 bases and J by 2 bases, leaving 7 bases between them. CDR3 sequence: CASGETYEQYF. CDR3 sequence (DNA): TGTGCCAGCGGTGAAACCTACGAGCAGTACTTC.

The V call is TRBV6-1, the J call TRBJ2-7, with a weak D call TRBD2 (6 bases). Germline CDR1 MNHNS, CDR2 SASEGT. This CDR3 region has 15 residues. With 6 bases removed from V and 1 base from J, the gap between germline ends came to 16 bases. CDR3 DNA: TGTGCCAGCAGCGGGGTAGGGACTGCATCCTACGAGCAGTACTTC. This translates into CASSGVGTASYEQYF.

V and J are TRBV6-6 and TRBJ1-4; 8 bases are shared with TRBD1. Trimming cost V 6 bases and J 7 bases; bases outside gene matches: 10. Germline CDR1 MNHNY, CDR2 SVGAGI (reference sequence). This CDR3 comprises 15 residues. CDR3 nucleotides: TGTGCCAGCAGGCATAAGACAGGGGACAGTGAAAAACTGTTTTTT. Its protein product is CASRHKTGDSEKLFF.

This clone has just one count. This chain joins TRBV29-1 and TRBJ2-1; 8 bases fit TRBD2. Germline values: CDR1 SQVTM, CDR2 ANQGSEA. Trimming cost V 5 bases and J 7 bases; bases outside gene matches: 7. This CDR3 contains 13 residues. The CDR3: CSVPAGVVNEQFF. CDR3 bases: TGCAGCGTTCCAGCGGGAGTTGTAAATGAGCAGTTCTTC.

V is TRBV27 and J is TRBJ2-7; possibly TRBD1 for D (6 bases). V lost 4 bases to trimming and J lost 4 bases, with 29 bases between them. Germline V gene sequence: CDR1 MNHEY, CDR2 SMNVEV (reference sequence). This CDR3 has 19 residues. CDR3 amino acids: CASSSAFLSFGTRLYEQYF. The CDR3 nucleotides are TGTGCCAGCAGTTCAGCGTTTCTCTCGTTCGGGACAAGACTTTACGAGCAGTACTTC.